This T cell receptor (beta chain) is from a study of molecular identifiers for immune sequencing clone quantification. The CDR3 runs to 15 residues. The trim removed 6 bases at V and 0 bases at J, leaving 4 bases unmatched. Germline V CDR1 and CDR2: MNHEY, SVGAGI. Overall study results and limits: Underestimation of highly expanded clone sizes could arise where identical TCR molecules share a barcode.

This clonotype has ten or more counts. Its antigen is unknown. Preparation methods for the bulk TCR libraries were those previously described, with listed TCR primers. TCRdb re-called the PCR reads with MiXCR, one entry per CDR3 protein. The table lists about half a million distinct CDR3 sequences, under 30% of them singletons. This receptor was taken from a human donor in good health. Some libraries in this study had Jurkat cell RNA spiked in. Sample: naive CD8+ T cells from blood, with Jurkat cell RNA spiked in. Documented subset: FACS-sorted CD8+CD4-CCR7+CD45RA+ naive T cells. The chain carries TRBV6-5 and TRBJ1-5; 8 bases are a match to TRBD1. CDR3 sequence: CASSWTGNSNQPQHF. DNA of the CDR3: TGTGCCAGCAGCTGGACAGGGAATAGCAATCAGCCCCAGCATTTT.